These 30 T cell receptor beta chains were sequenced from one sample in a study of CD8 T cells in ankylosing spondylitis. Via MiXCR, TCRdb re-called the 5' RACE reads, giving one row per CDR3 protein. The table includes around 330,000 distinct CDR3 sequences, roughly 10% detected once. The sequencing sample was made of blood, either unsorted or a sorted T cell fraction (not recorded which). These receptors were collected from a female donor with ankylosing spondylitis or in good health (not recorded which).

This clonotype was found a few times. In DNA form, the CDR3 reads TGCGCCAGCAGGGCTATTATTTCGGGGGAGCTGTTTTTT. Protein sequence: CASRAIISGELFF. This chain joins TRBV5-1 and TRBJ2-2; D remains unclear. CDR1 is SGHRS and CDR2 is YFSETQ in the germline V gene. The CDR3 length is 13 residues. Trimming left V 5 bases short and J 8 bases short, with 13 bases between.

This clonotype was picked up many times. The chain employs TRBV28 and TRBJ1-6; maybe TRBD1 (5 bases). CDR3 length equals 12 residues. In germline, CDR1 is MDHEN, CDR2 SYDVKM. V shed 6 bases and J shed 16 bases, with 16 bases lying between them. The CDR3: CASSGPTAELHF. CDR3 DNA: TGTGCCAGCAGCGGCCCGACAGCCGAGCTCCACTTT.

This clonotype was seen many times. The gene calls are TRBV6-1 and TRBJ2-3, with unresolved D. This CDR3 is built from 15 residues. V lost 6 bases to trimming and J lost 3 bases, with 16 bases between them. Germline V gene sequence: CDR1 MNHNS, CDR2 SASEGT. CDR3 sequence (DNA): TGTGCCAGCAGCCCCCTTGGGGAAGGAACAGATACGCAGTATTTT. This codes for CASSPLGEGTDTQYF.

This clonotype occurred many times. The rearrangement joins TRBV27 to TRBJ2-1, with 11 bases aligning to TRBD1. The CDR3 totals 14 residues. V was pared by 5 bases and J by 7 bases, with 4 bases of the junction left unmatched. Germline values: CDR1 MNHEY, CDR2 SMNVEV (reference sequence). CDR3 nucleotide sequence: TGTGCCAGCAGTGAGGGACAGGGGGAGAATGAGCAGTTCTTC. Translation: CASSEGQGENEQFF.

In DNA, the CDR3 is TGTGCCAGCAGCGTAGCCTCCACCGGCAGGTCAACAGATACGCAGTATTTT. The encoded protein is CASSVASTGRSTDTQYF. The J gene is TRBJ2-3, the V gene TRBV9; D is ambiguous. CDR3 size: 17 residues. The germline CDR1 and CDR2 sequences are SGDLS and YYNGEE. V was trimmed by 0 bases and J by 3 bases, leaving 17 bases between them.

At least ten counts were recorded for this clonotype. The CDR3 DNA reads as TGTGCCACCAGTGGCGAAACTAGCACAGATACGCAGTATTTT. This encodes CATSGETSTDTQYF. V and J are TRBV24-1 and TRBJ2-3; D call uncertain. This CDR3 is 14 amino acids long. Germline-derived CDR1 and CDR2 are KGHDR and SFDVKD. The V end was cut by 5 bases, the J end by 0 bases, with 8 bases between.

Many counts were recorded for this clonotype. This rearrangement joins TRBV20-1 to TRBJ2-1, with D perhaps assigned TRBD1 or TRBD2 (5 bases each). Trimming cost V 1 base and J 2 bases, with 12 bases left between them. This CDR3 is 15 amino acids long. Germline CDR1 is DFQATT and CDR2 is SNEGSKA (reference sequence). DNA for the CDR3: TGCAGTGCTAGAGGGTCGGGGACCACCTACAATGAGCAGTTCTTC. Its protein product is CSARGSGTTYNEQFF.

The chain has TRBV10-3 and TRBJ1-5; D possibly corresponds to TRBD1 (5 bases). Germline V CDR1 and CDR2: ENHRY, SYGVKD. Trimming took 5 bases from V and 4 from J, leaving 12 bases between them. This CDR3 has 14 residues. The CDR3 DNA follows: TGTGCCATCAGTAGGGGCCTAGGGAATCAGCCCCAGCATTTT. Its translation: CAISRGLGNQPQHF.

This clonotype was found a few times. The rearrangement links TRBV3-1 to TRBJ2-2; 10 bases agree with TRBD1. CDR3 size: 16 residues. V gave up 1 base and J gave up 7 bases; unmatched junction bases: 6. From germline, CDR1 is LGHDT and CDR2 YNNKEL (reference sequence). CDR3 amino acids: CASSQGDRGPGGELFF. The CDR3 DNA sequence: TGTGCCAGCAGCCAAGGAGACAGGGGGCCGGGCGGGGAGCTGTTTTTT.

This clonotype was counted many times. This rearrangement joins TRBV6-1 to TRBJ1-3; D unclear. From germline, CDR1 is MNHNS and CDR2 SASEGT. The ends were cut back, 7 bases at V and 0 bases at J, with 7 bases in the middle. CDR3 length equals 13 residues. The CDR3 bases are TGTGCCAGCACACAAACCTCTGGAAACACCATATATTTT. This sequence encodes CASTQTSGNTIYF.

V gene TRBV30 combines with J gene TRBJ1-1; D uncertain. This CDR3 has 11 residues. The V end lost 5 bases, the J end lost 1 base, and 5 bases lay between the germline ends. Looked up from germline, CDR1 is GTSNPN and CDR2 is SVGIG (reference sequence). CDR3 amino acids: CAWGGNTEAFF. The CDR3 region has the DNA TGTGCCTGGGGAGGGAACACTGAAGCTTTCTTT.

This clonotype showed up many times. The chain carries TRBV5-1 and TRBJ1-1; 10 bases match TRBD1. The CDR3 runs 14 residues. CDR1 and CDR2 (germline): SGHRS, YFSETQ. The V gene end was trimmed by 3 bases and the J gene end by 6 bases; junction bases not matched to a gene: 5. DNA for the CDR3: TGCGCCAGCAGCTCGGGACAGGGGAGCTCTGAAGCTTTCTTT. Its translation is CASSSGQGSSEAFF.

This chain joins TRBV7-9 and TRBJ1-1; D is undetermined. V lost 2 bases and J 4 bases, leaving 14 bases between the germline ends. This CDR3 is 15 amino acids long. The germline V gene encodes CDR1 SEHNR and CDR2 FQNEAQ (reference sequence). CDR3 loop: CASSLLSGVSTEAFF. CDR3 in DNA: TGTGCCAGCAGCTTACTTTCTGGGGTAAGCACTGAAGCTTTCTTT.

This clonotype was observed at least ten times. The J gene is TRBJ1-2, the V gene TRBV12-3 or TRBV12-4; 9 positions match TRBD1. V shed 8 bases, J shed 4 bases, and the junction held 5 bases outside the gene matches. The CDR3 totals 13 residues. The CDR3 region is CASGTGGGYGYTF. CDR3 nucleotides: TGTGCCAGCGGAACAGGGGGCGGCTATGGCTACACCTTC.

This clonotype was seen only a few times. J is TRBJ2-3 and V is TRBV27; D call uncertain. The V and J ends lost 7 bases and 6 bases respectively, with 17 bases between them. CDR1 is MNHEY, CDR2 SMNVEV, per germline (reference sequence). CDR3 length equals 14 residues. CDR3 residues: CASTKSWARDTQYF. CDR3 sequence (DNA): TGTGCCAGCACCAAAAGTTGGGCACGGGATACGCAGTATTTT.

J is TRBJ1-2 and V is TRBV7-2; 9 nucleotides match TRBD1. V lost 0 bases and J lost 7; bases outside the gene matches: 6. Germline loops: CDR1 SGHTA, CDR2 FQGNSA. The CDR3 runs 15 residues. CDR3 in amino acids: CASSLAGTGNRGYTF. CDR3 DNA sequence: TGTGCCAGCAGCTTAGCGGGGACAGGGAATCGTGGCTACACCTTC.

This clonotype was picked up a small number of times. V usage is TRBV20-1 and J usage is TRBJ1-1; maybe TRBD1 (6 bases). V dropped 3 bases and J dropped 1 base, with 12 bases sitting between them. CDR3 length: 14 amino acids. Germline lookup yields CDR1 DFQATT and CDR2 SNEGSKA (reference sequence). The CDR3 region has the DNA TGCAGTGCTAGGGCCGGGGGGCCGAACACTGAAGCTTTCTTT. Protein sequence: CSARAGGPNTEAFF.

This clonotype has a count of ten or more. The V and J genes are TRBV2 and TRBJ2-5, with a tentative D call TRBD1 (5 bases). CDR3 size: 14 residues. The V gene's germline CDR1 is SNHLY and CDR2 FYNNEI. V was clipped by 2 bases and J by 1 base, with 8 bases between them. The CDR3 sequence: CASSELGAQETQYF. The CDR3 DNA reads as TGTGCCAGCAGTGAACTAGGGGCCCAAGAGACCCAGTACTTC.

This rearrangement joins TRBV9 to TRBJ2-7; D ambiguous. CDR3 length: 14 residues. V dropped 4 bases and J dropped 4 bases, with 15 bases sitting between them. CDR1 is SGDLS and CDR2 is YYNGEE in the germline V gene. This CDR3 is CASSPRPNLYEQYF. The CDR3 DNA reads as TGTGCCAGCAGCCCTCGGCCGAACTTATACGAGCAGTACTTC.

The chain's CDR3 is CASDRGLDKNIQYF. DNA for the CDR3: TGTGCCAGCGACAGGGGGCTTGACAAAAACATTCAGTACTTC. The chain recombines TRBV16 with TRBJ2-4; 10 nucleotides match TRBD1. Germline CDR1 KGHSY, CDR2 FQNENV. V lost 8 bases, J lost 3 bases, and 4 bases stayed unmatched. This CDR3 region has 14 residues.

This clonotype was recorded a few times. J is TRBJ2-6 and V is TRBV6-1; D is possibly TRBD2 (6 bases). V lost 10 bases and J lost 0, with 22 bases in between. Germline V gene data show CDR1 as MNHNS and CDR2 as SASEGT. This CDR3 comprises 18 residues. The chain's CDR3 is CATSPGTEGASGANVLTF. DNA for the CDR3: TGTGCCACCTCCCCTGGGACGGAGGGTGCCTCTGGGGCCAACGTCCTGACTTTC.

At least ten counts were recorded for this clonotype. The genes are TRBV29-1 and TRBJ2-4, with 11 bases that match TRBD2. CDR3 size: 15 residues. After removal of 5 bases from V and 3 bases from J, the junction contained 6 bases not matched to a gene. Germline V gene data show CDR1 as SQVTM and CDR2 as ANQGSEA. CDR3 amino acids: CSVRLAGLGKNIQYF. The CDR3, as DNA: TGCAGCGTTAGACTAGCGGGACTAGGCAAAAACATTCAGTACTTC.

In its sample, this clonotype was seen many times. The chain uses TRBV7-3 and TRBJ2-1, with TRBD2 identical over 12 bases. Trimming cost V 5 bases and J 15 bases; bases outside gene matches: 17. The CDR3 has 16 residues. CDR1 is SGHTA, CDR2 FQGTGA, per germline. The chain's CDR3 is CASSRFGASGGAPLFF. The CDR3 DNA follows: TGTGCCAGCAGCCGTTTCGGGGCTAGCGGGGGGGCCCCTTTGTTCTTC. Looking up the rest from reference TRBV7-3 and TRBJ2-1 gives the full variable domain: GAGVSQTPSNKVTEKGKYVELRCDPISGHTALYWYRQSLGQGPEFLIYFQGTGAADDSGLPNDRFFAVRPEGSVSTLKIQRTERGDSAVYLCASSRFGASGGAPLFFGPGTRLTVL.

The V call is TRBV12-3 or TRBV12-4, the J call TRBJ2-2, with D unclear. This CDR3 is built from 12 residues. The V end lost 7 bases, the J end lost 3 bases, and 6 bases lay between the germline ends. Written as DNA, the CDR3 is TGTGCCAGCACCCGCTACACCGGGGAGCTGTTTTTT. It is translated as CASTRYTGELFF.

In its sample, this clonotype was seen a few times. The CDR3 is CAISVSTSSRLVDEQFF. In nucleotides, the CDR3 is TGTGCCATCAGTGTGTCGACTAGCTCGCGGTTAGTCGATGAGCAGTTCTTC. V usage is TRBV10-3 and J usage is TRBJ2-1, with 7 nucleotides matching TRBD2. The V gene's germline CDR1 is ENHRY and CDR2 SYGVKD. The V gene end was trimmed by 4 bases and the J gene end by 8 bases; junction bases not matched to a gene: 17. This CDR3 region has 17 residues.

This clonotype occurred a few times. The chain couples TRBV12-3 or TRBV12-4 to TRBJ1-5, with D tentatively TRBD1 (6 bases). The CDR3 extends over 14 amino acids. V was clipped by 5 bases and J by 6 bases, with 14 bases between them. In DNA form, the CDR3 reads TGTGCCAGCAGTGCGGGGGGCGGCTTTCAGCCCCAGCATTTT. This translates into CASSAGGGFQPQHF.

This clonotype showed up many times. The chain carries TRBV12-3 or TRBV12-4 and TRBJ2-7; D remains ambiguous. CDR3 length equals 11 residues. V lost 7 bases and J lost 8, with 12 bases in between. As DNA, the CDR3 is TGTGCCAGCAAGAACCTCGACAAGCAGTACTTC. Residues: CASKNLDKQYF.

The rearrangement joins TRBV28 to TRBJ2-1; tentatively, D is TRBD2 (7 bases). The germline gives CDR1 MDHEN, CDR2 SYDVKM. The V end lost 7 bases, the J end lost 0 bases, and 13 bases lay between the germline ends. The CDR3 has 15 residues. This CDR3 reads CASTRGGGSYNEQFF. CDR3 bases: TGTGCCAGCACGAGGGGGGGAGGCTCCTACAATGAGCAGTTCTTC.

This clonotype appeared many times. The gene calls are TRBV11-2 and TRBJ2-1; a weak D match, TRBD1 (6 bases). The CDR3 is made up of 15 amino acids. Per the germline V gene, CDR1 is SGHAT and CDR2 is FQNNGV. Trimming removed 3 bases from V and 5 bases from J, with 14 bases in between. For the CDR3, the DNA is TGTGCCAGCAGCTTGGGGGCCTCGAACCACAATGAGCAGTTCTTC. Its protein is CASSLGASNHNEQFF.

The chain uses TRBV5-4 and TRBJ2-5, with TRBD2 matching over 7 bases. The trim removed 4 bases at V and 4 bases at J, leaving 10 bases unmatched. The CDR3 has 15 residues. Germline CDR1 SGHNT, CDR2 YYREEE (reference sequence). CDR3 nucleotide sequence: TGTGCCAGCAGCCTCAAGGCGGGAGTTCCAGAGACCCAGTACTTC. This codes for CASSLKAGVPETQYF.